This T cell receptor (beta chain) was found in a study of kidney transplant recipient with SARS-CoV-2 infection. In TCRdb, the reads were re-called with MiXCR into one record per CDR3 protein. This sample has 200,000 to 250,000 distinct CDR3 sequences, with 29% found just once. This CDR3 is 17 amino acids long. Per the germline V gene, CDR1 is MDHEN and CDR2 is SYDVKM. Concerning this clonotype itself: Relative to the germline gene, one junction end is altered; a read error may explain this.

The input for sequencing was a blood sample, taken at baseline and on day 111 from a kidney transplant recipient. This receptor was identified in a male patient younger than 45 who had COVID-19 and was a kidney transplant recipient. Some T cells could come from the graft donor. V gene TRBV28 combines with J gene TRBJ2-1; D tentatively fits TRBD1 or TRBD2 (5 bases each). The CDR3 region has the DNA TGTGCCAACAGTTTACCTCGGGACCCATTTTTAAATAATGAGCAGTTCTTC. Translated: CANSLPRDPFLNNEQFF.